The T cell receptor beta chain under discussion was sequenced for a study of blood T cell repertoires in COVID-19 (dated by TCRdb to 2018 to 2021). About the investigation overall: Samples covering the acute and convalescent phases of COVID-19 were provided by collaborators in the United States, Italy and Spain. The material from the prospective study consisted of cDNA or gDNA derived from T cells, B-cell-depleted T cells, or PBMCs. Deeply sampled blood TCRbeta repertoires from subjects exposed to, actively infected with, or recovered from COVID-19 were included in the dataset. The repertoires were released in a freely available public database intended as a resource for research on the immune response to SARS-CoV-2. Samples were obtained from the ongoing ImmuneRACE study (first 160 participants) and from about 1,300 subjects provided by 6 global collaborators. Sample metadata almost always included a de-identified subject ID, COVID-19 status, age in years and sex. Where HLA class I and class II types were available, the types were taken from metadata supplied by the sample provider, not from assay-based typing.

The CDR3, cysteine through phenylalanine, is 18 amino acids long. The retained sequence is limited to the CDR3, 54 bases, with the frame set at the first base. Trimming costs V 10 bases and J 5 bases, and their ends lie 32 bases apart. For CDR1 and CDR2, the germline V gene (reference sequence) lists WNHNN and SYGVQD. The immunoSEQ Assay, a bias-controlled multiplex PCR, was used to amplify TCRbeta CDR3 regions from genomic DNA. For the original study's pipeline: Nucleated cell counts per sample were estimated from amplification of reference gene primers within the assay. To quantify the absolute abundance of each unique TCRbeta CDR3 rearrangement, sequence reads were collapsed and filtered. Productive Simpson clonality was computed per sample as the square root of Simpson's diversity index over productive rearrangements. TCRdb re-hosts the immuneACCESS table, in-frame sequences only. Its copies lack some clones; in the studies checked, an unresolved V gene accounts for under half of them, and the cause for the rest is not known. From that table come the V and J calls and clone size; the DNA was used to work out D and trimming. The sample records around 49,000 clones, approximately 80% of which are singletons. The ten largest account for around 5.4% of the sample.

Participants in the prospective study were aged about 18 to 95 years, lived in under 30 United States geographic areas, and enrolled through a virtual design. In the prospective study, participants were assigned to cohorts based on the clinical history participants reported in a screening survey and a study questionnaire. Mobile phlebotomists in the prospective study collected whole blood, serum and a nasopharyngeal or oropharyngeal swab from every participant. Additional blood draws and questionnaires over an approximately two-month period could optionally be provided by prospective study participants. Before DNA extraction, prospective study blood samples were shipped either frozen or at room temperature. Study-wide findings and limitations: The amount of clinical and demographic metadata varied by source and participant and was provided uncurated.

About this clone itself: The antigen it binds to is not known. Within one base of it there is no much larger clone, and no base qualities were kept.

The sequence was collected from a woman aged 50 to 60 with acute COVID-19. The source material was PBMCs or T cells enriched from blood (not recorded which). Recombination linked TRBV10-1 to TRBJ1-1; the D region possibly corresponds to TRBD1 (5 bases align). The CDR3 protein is CATLVPTSERRKGTEAFF. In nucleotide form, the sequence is TGCGCCACTCTCGTGCCAACCTCGGAACGGAGAAAGGGGACTGAAGCTTTCTTT.